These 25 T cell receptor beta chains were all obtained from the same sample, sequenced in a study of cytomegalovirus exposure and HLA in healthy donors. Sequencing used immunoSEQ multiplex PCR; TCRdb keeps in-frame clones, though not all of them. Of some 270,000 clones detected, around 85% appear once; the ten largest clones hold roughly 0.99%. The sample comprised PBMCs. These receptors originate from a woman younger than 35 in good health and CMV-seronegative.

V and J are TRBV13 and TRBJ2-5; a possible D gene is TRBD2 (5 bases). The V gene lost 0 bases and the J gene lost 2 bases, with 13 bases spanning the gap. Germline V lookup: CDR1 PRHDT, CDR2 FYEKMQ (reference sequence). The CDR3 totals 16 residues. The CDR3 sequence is CASSLGRVGEQETQYF. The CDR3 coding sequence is TGTGCCAGCAGCTTAGGCCGGGTCGGGGAACAAGAGACCCAGTACTTC.

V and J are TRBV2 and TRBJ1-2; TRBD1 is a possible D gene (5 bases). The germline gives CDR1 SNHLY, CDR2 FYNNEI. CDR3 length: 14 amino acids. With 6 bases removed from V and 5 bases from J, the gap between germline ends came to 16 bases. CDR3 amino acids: CASSLLPRAYGYTF. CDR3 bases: TGTGCCAGCAGCCTTCTGCCCAGGGCGTATGGCTACACCTTC.

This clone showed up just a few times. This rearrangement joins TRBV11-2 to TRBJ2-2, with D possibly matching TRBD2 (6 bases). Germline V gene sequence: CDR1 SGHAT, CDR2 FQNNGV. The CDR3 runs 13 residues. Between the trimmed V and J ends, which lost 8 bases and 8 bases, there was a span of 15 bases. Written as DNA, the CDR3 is TGTGCCAGCTCATCGGTCGCGGGAGGGGAGCTGTTTTTT. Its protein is CASSSVAGGELFF.

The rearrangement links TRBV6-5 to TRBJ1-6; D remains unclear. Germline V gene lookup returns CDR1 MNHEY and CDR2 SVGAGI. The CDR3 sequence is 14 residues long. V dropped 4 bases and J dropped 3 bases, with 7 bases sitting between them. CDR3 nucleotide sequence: TGTGCCAGCAGTTTACAGATCTATAATTCACCCCTCCACTTT. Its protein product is CASSLQIYNSPLHF.

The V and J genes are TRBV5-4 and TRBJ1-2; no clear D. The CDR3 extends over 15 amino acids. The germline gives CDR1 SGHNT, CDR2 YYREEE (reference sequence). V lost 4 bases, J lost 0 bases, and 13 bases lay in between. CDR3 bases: TGTGCCAGCAGCCTGGCCGGGAGGACTAACTATGGCTACACCTTC. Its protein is CASSLAGRTNYGYTF.

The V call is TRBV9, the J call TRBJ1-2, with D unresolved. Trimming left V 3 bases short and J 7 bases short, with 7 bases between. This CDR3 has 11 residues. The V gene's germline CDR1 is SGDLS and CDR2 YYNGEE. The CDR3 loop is CASSAVRGYTF. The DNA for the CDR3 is TGTGCCAGCAGCGCCGTGCGTGGCTACACCTTC.

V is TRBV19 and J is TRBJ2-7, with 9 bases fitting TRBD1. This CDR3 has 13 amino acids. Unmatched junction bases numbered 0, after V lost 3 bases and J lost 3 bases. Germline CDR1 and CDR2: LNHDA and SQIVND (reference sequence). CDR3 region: CASSMGQGYEQYF. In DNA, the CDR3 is TGTGCCAGTAGTATGGGACAGGGCTACGAGCAGTACTTC.

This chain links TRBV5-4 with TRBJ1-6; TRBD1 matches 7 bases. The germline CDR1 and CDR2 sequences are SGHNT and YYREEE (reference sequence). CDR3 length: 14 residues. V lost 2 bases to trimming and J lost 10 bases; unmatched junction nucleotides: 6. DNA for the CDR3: TGTGCCAGCAGCTTATGGACAGGCGGCTCACCCCTCCACTTT. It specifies CASSLWTGGSPLHF. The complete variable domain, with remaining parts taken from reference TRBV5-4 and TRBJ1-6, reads ETGVTQSPTHLIKTRGQQVTLRCSSQSGHNTVSWYQQALGQGPQFIFQYYREEENGRGNFPPRFSGLQFPNYSSELNVNALELDDSALYLCASSLWTGGSPLHFGNGTRLTVT.

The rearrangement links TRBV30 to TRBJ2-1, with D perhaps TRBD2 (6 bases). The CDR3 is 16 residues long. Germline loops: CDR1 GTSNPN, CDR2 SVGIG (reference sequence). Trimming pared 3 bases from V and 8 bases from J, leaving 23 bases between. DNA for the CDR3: TGTGCCTGGAGCGGGCGGAGGGGCCCCTCGGATCATGAGCAGTTCTTC. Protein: CAWSGRRGPSDHEQFF. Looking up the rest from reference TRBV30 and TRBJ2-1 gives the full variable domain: SQTIHQWPATLVQPVGSPLSLECTVEGTSNPNLYWYRQAAGRGLQLLFYSVGIGQISSEVPQNLSASRPQDRQFILSSKKLLLSDSGFYLCAWSGRRGPSDHEQFFGPGTRLTVL.

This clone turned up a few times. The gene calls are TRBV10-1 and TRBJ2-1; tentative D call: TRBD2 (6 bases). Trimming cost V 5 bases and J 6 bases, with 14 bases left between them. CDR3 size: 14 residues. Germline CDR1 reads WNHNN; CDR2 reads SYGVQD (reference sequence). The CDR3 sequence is CASSSGQTSNEQFF. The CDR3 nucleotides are TGCGCCAGCAGTAGCGGGCAGACCAGCAATGAGCAGTTCTTC.

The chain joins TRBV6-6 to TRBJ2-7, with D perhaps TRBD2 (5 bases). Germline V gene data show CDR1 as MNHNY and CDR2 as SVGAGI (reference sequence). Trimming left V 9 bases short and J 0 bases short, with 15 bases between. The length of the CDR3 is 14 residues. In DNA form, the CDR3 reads TGTGCCAGTTCCCCGGGGTTTAGCTCCTACGAGCAGTACTTC. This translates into CASSPGFSSYEQYF.

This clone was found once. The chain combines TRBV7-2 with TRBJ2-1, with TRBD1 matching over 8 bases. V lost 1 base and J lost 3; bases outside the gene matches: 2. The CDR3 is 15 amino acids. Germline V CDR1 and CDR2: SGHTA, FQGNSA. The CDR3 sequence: CASSLDRGVYNEQFF. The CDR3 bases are TGTGCCAGCAGCTTAGACAGGGGGGTCTACAATGAGCAGTTCTTC.

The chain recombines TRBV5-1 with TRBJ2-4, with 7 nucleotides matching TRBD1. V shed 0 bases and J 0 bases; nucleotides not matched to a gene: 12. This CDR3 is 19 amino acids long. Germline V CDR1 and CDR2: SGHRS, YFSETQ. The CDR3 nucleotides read TGCGCCAGCAGCTTGGGGTGGACAGGAATTCATTTAGCCAAAAACATTCAGTACTTC. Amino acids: CASSLGWTGIHLAKNIQYF.

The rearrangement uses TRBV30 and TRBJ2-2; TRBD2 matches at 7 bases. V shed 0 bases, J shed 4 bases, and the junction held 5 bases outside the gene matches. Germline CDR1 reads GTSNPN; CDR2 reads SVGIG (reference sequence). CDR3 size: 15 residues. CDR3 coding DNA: TGTGCCTGGAGTGTCTCGACTAGCACCACCGGGGAGCTGTTTTTT. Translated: CAWSVSTSTTGELFF.

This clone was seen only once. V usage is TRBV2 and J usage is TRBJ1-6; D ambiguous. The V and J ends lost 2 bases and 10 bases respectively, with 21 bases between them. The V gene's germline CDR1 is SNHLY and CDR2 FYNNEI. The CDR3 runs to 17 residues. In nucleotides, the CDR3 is TGTGCCAGCAGTGAATGGCGGATTAGGAGTACCGACTCACCCCTCCACTTT. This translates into CASSEWRIRSTDSPLHF.

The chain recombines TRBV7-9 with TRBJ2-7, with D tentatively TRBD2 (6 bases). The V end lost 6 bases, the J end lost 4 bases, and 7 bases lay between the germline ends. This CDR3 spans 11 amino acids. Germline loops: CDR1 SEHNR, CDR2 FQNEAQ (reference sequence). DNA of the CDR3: TGTGCCAGCAGACGGGGGTACGAGCAGTACTTC. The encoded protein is CASRRGYEQYF.

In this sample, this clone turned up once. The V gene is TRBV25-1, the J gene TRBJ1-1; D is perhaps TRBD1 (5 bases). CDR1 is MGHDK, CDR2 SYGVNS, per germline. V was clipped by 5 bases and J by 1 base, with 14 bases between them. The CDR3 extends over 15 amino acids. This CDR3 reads CASSYPGGANTEAFF. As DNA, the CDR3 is TGTGCCAGCAGTTACCCGGGAGGGGCGAACACTGAAGCTTTCTTT.

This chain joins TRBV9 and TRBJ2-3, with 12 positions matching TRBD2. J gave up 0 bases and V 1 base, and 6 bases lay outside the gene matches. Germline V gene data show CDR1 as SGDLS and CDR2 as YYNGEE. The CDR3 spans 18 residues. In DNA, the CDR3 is TGTGCCAGCAGCGTACCTACTAGCGGGGGGACTAGCACAGATACGCAGTATTTT. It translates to CASSVPTSGGTSTDTQYF.

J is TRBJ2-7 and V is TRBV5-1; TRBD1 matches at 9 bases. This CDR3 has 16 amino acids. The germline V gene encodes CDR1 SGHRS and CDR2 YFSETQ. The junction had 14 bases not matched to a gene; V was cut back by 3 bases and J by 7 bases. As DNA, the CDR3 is TGCGCCAGCAGCTCGGGAATGATACAGGGGGCGGGTGAGCAGTACTTC. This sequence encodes CASSSGMIQGAGEQYF.

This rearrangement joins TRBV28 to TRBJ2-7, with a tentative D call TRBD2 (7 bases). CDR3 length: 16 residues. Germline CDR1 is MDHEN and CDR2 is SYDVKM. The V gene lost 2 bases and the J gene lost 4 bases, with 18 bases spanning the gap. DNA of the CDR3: TGTGCCAGCAGTTTAGATTTCGGGGGGCAAAGGTACGAGCAGTACTTC. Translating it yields CASSLDFGGQRYEQYF.

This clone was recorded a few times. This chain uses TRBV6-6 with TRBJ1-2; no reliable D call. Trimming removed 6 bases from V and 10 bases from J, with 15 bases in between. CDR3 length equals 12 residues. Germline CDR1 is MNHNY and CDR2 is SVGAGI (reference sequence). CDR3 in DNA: TGTGCCAGCAGACTACTGGGTGACGTCTACACCTTC. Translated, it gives CASRLLGDVYTF.

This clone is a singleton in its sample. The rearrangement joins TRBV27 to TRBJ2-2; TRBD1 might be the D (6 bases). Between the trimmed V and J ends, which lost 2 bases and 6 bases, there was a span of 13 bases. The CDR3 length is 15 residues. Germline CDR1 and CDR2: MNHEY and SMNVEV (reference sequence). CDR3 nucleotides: TGTGCCAGCAGTTTAAACAGGGTTCTCTCCGGGGAGCTGTTTTTT. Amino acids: CASSLNRVLSGELFF.

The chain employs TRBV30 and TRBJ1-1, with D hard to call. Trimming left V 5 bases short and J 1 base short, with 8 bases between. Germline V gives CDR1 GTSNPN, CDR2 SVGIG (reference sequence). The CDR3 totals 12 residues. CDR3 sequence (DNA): TGTGCCTGGGGGCTGACGAACACTGAAGCTTTCTTT. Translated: CAWGLTNTEAFF.

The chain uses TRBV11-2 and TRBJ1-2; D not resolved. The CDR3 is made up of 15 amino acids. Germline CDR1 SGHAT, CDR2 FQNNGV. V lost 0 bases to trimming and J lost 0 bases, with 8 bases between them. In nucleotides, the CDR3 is TGTGCCAGCAGCTTAGATCTCCGAGCTAACTATGGCTACACCTTC. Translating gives CASSLDLRANYGYTF.

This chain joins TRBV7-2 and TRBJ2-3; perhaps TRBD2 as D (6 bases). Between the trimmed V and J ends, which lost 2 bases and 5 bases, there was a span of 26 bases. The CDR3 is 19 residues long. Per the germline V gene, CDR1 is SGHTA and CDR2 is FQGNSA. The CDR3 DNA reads TGTGCCAGCAGCTTAAGGAGGGGTTGGACGCTGGGGGGTAGAGATACGCAGTATTTT. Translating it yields CASSLRRGWTLGGRDTQYF.